This T cell receptor (beta chain) was identified during a study of persistence of HIV-infected CD4 T cells. Overall study context: Multiple blood draws of up to 180 mL, except a couple of donors with single leukapheresis.

Worth noting for this clone: As yet, its antigen is unknown.

The libraries were made with immunoSEQ version 4 in survey mode. Method: immunoSEQ multiplex PCR; TCRdb's copy keeps in-frame clones and lacks some. This table has about 46,000 clones, approximately 90% appearing once. V lost 1 base, J lost 8 bases, and 1 base stayed unmatched. CDR1 and CDR2 (germline): GTSNPN, SVGIG (reference sequence). There are 11 residues in the CDR3. Cells were stimulated nonspecifically with anti-CD3/anti-CD28 magnetic beads. CD4+ T cells upregulating both CD40 ligand and CD69 were sorted as responding cells. A roughly 20-hour stimulation of CD8-depleted PBMCs used anti-CD28/CD49d costimulation, CD40-blocking antibody and enfuvirtide.

This TCR came from an adult woman with HIV who was CMV-seropositive. This sample comprised CD4+ T cells sorted from PBMCs after roughly 18-hour stimulation, obtained from a patient who received antiretroviral therapy. V usage is TRBV30 and J usage is TRBJ1-2, with TRBD1 matching 7 bases. This CDR3 reads CAWSEDRGYTF. The CDR3 DNA reads as TGTGCCTGGAGTGAGGACAGGGGCTACACCTTC.